This TCR beta chain is drawn from a study of T cell clones after liver transplantation. Study in general: Samples came from ITN030ST, which attempted immunosuppression withdrawal within 2 years of liver transplantation. A pre-transplant mixed lymphocyte reaction with TCRbeta sequencing defined graft-donor-reactive clones followed in post-transplant blood. Samples came pre-transplant, pre-randomization before withdrawal, and post-randomization after withdrawal ended.

This clone was seen once. CDR1 is KGHSH and CDR2 is LQKENI in the germline V gene. The CDR3 is 13 amino acids. V lost 7 bases, J lost 2 bases, and 11 bases lay in between. Sorting of unstimulated PBMCs yielded separate CD3+CD4+ and CD3+CD8+ fractions. Here immunoSEQ multiplex PCR was the method, and the copy in TCRdb shows in-frame clones only, minus some. The top ten hold over 0.75% of the sample, which has roughly 100,000 clones, about 81% seen once. The TCR originated in a human donor who received a liver transplant. J is TRBJ1-1 and V is TRBV18, with D unresolved. Source: CD4+ T cells from blood, taken before liver transplant. The CDR3 loop reads CASYGQINTEAFF. For the CDR3, the DNA is TGTGCCAGCTATGGGCAGATTAACACTGAAGCTTTCTTT.